One sample yielded the 10 T cell receptor beta chains listed below, sequenced in a study of T cell responses to AZD1222 COVID-19 vaccine. Profiling relied on immunoSEQ multiplex PCR, and the TCRdb table lists in-frame clones only, not all of them. The profile covers about 140,000 clones, with around 90% appearing a single time and approximately 3.1% taken by the ten largest. The sample here was peripheral blood, taken on day 0 of AZD1222 vaccination. The receptors were sampled from an adult in good health.

This rearrangement joins TRBV2 to TRBJ1-4, with 9 bases that match TRBD1. CDR3 length equals 14 residues. The V and J ends lost 4 bases and 6 bases, in that order; junction bases with no gene match: 3. In germline, CDR1 is SNHLY, CDR2 FYNNEI. The CDR3 nucleotides are TGTGCCAGCAGTGCGGGACAGGGTTATGAAAAACTGTTTTTT. Translation: CASSAGQGYEKLFF.

CDR3 sequence: CAARTSGSDEQFF. The CDR3 bases are TGTGCCGCAAGGACTAGCGGGAGCGATGAGCAGTTCTTC. The gene calls are TRBV10-3 and TRBJ2-1; 13 bases match TRBD2. Trimming at V came to 11 bases and at J to 8 bases, leaving 6 bases not matched to a gene. This CDR3 is 13 amino acids long. CDR1 is ENHRY, CDR2 SYGVKD, per germline.

The chain employs TRBV7-9 and TRBJ1-3; the D gene is possibly TRBD1 (5 bases). Trimming stripped 2 bases from V and 0 bases from J, with 17 bases between. Germline CDR1 SEHNR, CDR2 FQNEAQ (reference sequence). This CDR3 comprises 18 residues. The CDR3: CASSLIVRGRYSGNTIYF. DNA of the CDR3: TGTGCCAGCAGCTTAATAGTTAGGGGCAGGTACTCTGGAAACACCATATATTTT.

The chain employs TRBV11-2 and TRBJ2-7, with no clear D. Germline V CDR1 and CDR2: SGHAT, FQNNGV. V was shortened by 6 bases and J by 4 bases, with 13 bases between the two germline ends. The CDR3 is 13 amino acids. CDR3 region: CASSRDGVYEQYF. The CDR3 DNA reads as TGTGCCAGCAGTCGAGATGGGGTTTACGAGCAGTACTTC.

The chain joins TRBV9 to TRBJ2-1; D gene ambiguous. This CDR3 comprises 12 residues. The V gene's germline CDR1 is SGDLS and CDR2 YYNGEE. With 6 bases removed from V and 6 bases from J, the gap between germline ends came to 10 bases. The CDR3 DNA sequence: TGTGCCAGCAAGAGCCTCGGCAATGAGCAGTTCTTC. Encoded protein: CASKSLGNEQFF.

The gene calls are TRBV9 and TRBJ2-3; TRBD2 agrees at 14 bases. This CDR3 is 15 amino acids long. With 3 bases clipped from V and 3 bases from J, the junction kept 0 bases outside the gene matches. Germline V gives CDR1 SGDLS, CDR2 YYNGEE. The CDR3 sequence: CASSGLAGGTDTQYF. CDR3 DNA sequence: TGTGCCAGCAGCGGACTAGCGGGGGGGACAGATACGCAGTATTTT.

This clone was observed a handful of times. Additional DNA sequences in this sample encode the identical CDR3. The chain combines TRBV7-2 with TRBJ2-5; 7 bases fit TRBD2. The V segment lost 3 bases and the J segment 1 base; nucleotides outside the gene matches: 2. The germline gives CDR1 SGHTA, CDR2 FQGNSA. The CDR3 contains 14 residues. Written as DNA, the CDR3 is TGTGCCAGCAGCTTGGGAGGGGTCCAAGAGACCCAGTACTTC. It is translated as CASSLGGVQETQYF.

This clone has just one count. The gene calls are TRBV5-6 and TRBJ1-4; tentative D call: TRBD1 (5 bases). CDR3 length equals 13 residues. Between the trimmed V and J ends, which lost 6 bases and 7 bases, there was a span of 13 bases. CDR1 is SGHDT and CDR2 is YYEEEE in the germline V gene. The CDR3 is CASKFRGGEKLFF. The CDR3 bases are TGTGCCAGCAAGTTCCGGGGGGGTGAAAAACTGTTTTTT.

This clone was detected only once. The rearrangement links TRBV10-3 to TRBJ1-5, with 7 bases fitting TRBD1. The CDR3 loop spans 14 amino acids. After removal of 3 bases from V and 6 bases from J, the junction contained 5 bases not matched to a gene. Germline values: CDR1 ENHRY, CDR2 SYGVKD. This chain's CDR3 is CAISEGQEAQPQHF. The CDR3 bases are TGTGCCATCAGTGAAGGACAGGAGGCTCAGCCCCAGCATTTT.

CDR3 in DNA: TGTGCCAGCCACAGGGGGCCCTCGTATAGCAATCAGCCCCAGCATTTT. Amino acids: CASHRGPSYSNQPQHF. The chain employs TRBV5-6 and TRBJ1-5, with 9 positions matching TRBD1. The CDR3 runs 16 residues. V lost 7 bases, J lost 0 bases, and 8 bases stayed unmatched. The germline V gene has CDR1 SGHDT and CDR2 YYEEEE.